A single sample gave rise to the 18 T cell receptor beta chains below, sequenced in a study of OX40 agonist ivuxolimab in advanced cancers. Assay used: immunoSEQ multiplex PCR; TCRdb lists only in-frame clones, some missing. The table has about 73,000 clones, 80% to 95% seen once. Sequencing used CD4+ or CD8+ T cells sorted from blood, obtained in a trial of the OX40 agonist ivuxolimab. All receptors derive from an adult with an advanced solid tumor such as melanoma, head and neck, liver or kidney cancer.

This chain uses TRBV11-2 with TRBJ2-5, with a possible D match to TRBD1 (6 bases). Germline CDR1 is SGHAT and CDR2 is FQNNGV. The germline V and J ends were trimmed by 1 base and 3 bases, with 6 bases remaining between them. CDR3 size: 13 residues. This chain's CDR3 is CASSLGQEETQYF. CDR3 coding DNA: TGTGCCAGCAGCTTAGGACAGGAAGAGACCCAGTACTTC.

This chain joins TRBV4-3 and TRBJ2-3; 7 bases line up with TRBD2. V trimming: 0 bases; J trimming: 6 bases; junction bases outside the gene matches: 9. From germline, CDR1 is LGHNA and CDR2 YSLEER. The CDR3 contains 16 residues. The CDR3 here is CASSQERSGAGDTQYF. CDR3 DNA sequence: TGCGCCAGCAGCCAAGAAAGGAGCGGGGCCGGGGATACGCAGTATTTT.

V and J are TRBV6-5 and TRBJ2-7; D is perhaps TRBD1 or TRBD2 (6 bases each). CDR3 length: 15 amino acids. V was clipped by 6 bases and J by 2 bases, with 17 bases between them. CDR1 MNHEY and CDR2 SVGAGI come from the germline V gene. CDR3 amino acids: CASRFSGGGAYEQYF. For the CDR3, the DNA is TGTGCCAGCAGGTTTAGCGGAGGGGGAGCCTACGAGCAGTACTTC.

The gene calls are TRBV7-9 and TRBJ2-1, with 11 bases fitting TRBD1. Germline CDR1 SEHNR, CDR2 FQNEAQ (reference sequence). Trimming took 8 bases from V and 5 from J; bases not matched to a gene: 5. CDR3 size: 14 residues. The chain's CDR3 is CASFSGQGDNEQFF. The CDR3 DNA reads TGTGCCAGCTTTTCGGGACAGGGGGACAATGAGCAGTTCTTC.

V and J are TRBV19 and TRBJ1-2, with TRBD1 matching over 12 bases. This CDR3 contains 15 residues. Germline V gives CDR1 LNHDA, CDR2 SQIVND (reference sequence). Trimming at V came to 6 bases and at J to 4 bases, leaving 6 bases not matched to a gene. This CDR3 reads CASRRDRGLSYGYTF. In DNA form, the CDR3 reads TGTGCCAGTAGAAGGGACAGGGGGCTGTCCTATGGCTACACCTTC.

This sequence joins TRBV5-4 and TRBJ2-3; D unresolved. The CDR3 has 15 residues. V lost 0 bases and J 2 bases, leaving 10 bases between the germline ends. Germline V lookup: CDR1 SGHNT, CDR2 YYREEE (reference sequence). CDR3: CASSLVGIPTDTQYF. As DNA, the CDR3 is TGTGCCAGCAGCTTGGTAGGGATCCCCACAGATACGCAGTATTTT.

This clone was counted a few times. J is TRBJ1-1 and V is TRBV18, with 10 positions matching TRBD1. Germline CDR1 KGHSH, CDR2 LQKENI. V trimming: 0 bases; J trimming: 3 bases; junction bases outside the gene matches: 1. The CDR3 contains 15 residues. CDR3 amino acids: CASSPPDRGYTEAFF. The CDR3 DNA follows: TGTGCCAGCTCACCACCGGACAGGGGGTACACTGAAGCTTTCTTT.

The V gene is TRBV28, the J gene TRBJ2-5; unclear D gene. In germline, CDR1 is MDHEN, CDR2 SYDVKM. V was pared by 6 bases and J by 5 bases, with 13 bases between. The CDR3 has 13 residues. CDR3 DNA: TGTGCCAGCAGCTCGCCCCTTGGGGAGACCCAGTACTTC. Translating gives CASSSPLGETQYF.

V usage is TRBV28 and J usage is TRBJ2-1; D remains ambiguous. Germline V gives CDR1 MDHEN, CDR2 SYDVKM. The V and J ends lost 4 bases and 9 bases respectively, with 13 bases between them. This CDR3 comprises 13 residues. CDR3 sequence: CASSSVLYGEQFF. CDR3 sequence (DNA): TGTGCCAGCAGTTCAGTCCTATACGGTGAGCAGTTCTTC.

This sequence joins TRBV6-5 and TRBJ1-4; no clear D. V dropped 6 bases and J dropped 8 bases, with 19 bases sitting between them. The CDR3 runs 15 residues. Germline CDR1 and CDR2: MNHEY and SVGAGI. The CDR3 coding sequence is TGTGCCAGCAGGAATACGAGAATGTTAGGGGAAAAACTGTTTTTT. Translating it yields CASRNTRMLGEKLFF.

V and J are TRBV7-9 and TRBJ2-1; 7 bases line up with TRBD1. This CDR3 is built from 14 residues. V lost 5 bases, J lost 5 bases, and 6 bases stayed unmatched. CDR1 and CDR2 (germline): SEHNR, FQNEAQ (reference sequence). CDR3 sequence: CASSPGTADNEQFF. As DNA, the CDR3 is TGTGCCAGCAGCCCCGGGACAGCGGACAATGAGCAGTTCTTC.

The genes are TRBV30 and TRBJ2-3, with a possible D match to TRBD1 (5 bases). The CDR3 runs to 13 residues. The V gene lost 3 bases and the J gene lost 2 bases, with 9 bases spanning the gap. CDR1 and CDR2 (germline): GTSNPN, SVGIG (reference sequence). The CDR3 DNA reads TGTGCCTGGAGCGGCAGGGCCACAGATACGCAGTATTTT. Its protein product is CAWSGRATDTQYF.

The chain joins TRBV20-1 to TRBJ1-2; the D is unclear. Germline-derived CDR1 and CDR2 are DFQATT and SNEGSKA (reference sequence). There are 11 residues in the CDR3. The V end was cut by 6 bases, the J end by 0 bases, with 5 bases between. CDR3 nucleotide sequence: TGCAGTGCGAGTCCTAACTATGGCTACACCTTC. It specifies CSASPNYGYTF.

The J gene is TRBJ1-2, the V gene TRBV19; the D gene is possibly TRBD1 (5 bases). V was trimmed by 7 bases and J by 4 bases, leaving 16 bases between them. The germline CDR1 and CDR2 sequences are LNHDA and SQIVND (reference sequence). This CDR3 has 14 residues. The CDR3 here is CASTPAGNAYGYTF. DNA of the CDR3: TGTGCCAGTACCCCCGCAGGGAACGCCTATGGCTACACCTTC.

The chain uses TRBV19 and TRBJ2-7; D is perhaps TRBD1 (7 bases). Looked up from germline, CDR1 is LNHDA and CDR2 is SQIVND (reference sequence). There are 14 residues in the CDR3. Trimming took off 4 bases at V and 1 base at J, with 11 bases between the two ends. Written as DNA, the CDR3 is TGTGCCAGTAGTAGTCAGGGGGGTTCCTACGAGCAGTACTTC. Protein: CASSSQGGSYEQYF.

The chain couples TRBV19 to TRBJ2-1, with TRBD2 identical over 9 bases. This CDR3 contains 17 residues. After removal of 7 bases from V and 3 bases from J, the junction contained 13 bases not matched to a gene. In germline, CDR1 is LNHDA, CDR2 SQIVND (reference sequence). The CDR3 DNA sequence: TGTGCCAGTAAGAGGAAGGCGGGAGGGTTTAACTACAATGAGCAGTTCTTC. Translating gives CASKRKAGGFNYNEQFF. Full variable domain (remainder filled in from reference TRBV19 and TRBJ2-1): DGGITQSPKYLFRKEGQNVTLSCEQNLNHDAMYWYRQDPGQGLRLIYYSQIVNDFQKGDIAEGYSVSREKKESFPLTVTSAQKNPTAFYLCASKRKAGGFNYNEQFFGPGTRLTVL.

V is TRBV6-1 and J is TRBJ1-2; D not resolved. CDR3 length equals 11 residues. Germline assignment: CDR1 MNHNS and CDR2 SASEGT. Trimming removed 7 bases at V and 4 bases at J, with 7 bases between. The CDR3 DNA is TGTGCCAGCACCATCTCCTATGGCTACACCTTC. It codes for CASTISYGYTF.

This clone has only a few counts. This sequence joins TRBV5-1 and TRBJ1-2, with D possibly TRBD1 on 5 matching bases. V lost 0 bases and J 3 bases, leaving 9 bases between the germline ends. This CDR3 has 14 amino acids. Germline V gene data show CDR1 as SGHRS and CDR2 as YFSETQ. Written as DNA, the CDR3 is TGCGCCAGCAGCTTGGAAAGGGGATACTATGGCTACACCTTC. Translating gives CASSLERGYYGYTF.